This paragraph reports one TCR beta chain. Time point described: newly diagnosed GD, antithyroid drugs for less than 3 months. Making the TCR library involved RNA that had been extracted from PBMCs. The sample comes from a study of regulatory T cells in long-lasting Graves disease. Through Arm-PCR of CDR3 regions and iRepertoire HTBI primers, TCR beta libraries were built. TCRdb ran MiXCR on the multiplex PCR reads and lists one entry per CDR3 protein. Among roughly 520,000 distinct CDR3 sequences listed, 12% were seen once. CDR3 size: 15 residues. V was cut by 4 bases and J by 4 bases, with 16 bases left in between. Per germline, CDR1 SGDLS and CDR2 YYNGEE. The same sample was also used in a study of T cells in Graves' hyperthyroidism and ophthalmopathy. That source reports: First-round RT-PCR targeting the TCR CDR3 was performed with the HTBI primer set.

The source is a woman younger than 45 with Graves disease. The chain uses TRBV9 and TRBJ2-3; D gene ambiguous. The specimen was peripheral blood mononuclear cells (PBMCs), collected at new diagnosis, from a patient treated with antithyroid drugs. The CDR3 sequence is CASSQTSHGSDTQYF. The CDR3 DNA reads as TGTGCCAGCAGCCAAACTTCGCATGGATCAGATACGCAGTATTTT.